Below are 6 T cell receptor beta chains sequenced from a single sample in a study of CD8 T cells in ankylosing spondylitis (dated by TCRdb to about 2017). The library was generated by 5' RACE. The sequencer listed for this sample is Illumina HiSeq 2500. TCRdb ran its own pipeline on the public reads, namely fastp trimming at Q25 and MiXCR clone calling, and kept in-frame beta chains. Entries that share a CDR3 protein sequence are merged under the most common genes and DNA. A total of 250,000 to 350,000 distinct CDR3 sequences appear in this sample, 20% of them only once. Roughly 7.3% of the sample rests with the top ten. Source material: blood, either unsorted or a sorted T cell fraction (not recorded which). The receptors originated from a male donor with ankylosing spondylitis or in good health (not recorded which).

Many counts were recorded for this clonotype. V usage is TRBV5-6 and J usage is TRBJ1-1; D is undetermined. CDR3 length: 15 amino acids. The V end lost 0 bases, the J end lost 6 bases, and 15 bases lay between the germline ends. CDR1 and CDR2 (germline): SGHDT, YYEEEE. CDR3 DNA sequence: TGTGCCAGCAGCTTGGGACGAACTTTAAGGGCTGAAGCTTTCTTT. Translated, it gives CASSLGRTLRAEAFF.

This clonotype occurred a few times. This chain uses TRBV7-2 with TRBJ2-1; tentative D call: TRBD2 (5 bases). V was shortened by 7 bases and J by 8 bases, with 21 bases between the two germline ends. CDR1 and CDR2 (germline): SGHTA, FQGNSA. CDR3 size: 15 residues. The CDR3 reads CASTLQGRGYHEQFF. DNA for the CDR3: TGTGCCAGCACCCTACAAGGCCGAGGGTACCATGAGCAGTTCTTC.

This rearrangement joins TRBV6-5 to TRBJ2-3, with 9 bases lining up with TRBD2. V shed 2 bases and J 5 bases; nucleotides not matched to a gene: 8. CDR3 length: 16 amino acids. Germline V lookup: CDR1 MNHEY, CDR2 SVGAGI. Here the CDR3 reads CASSYLKRGAIDTQYF. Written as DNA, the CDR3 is TGTGCCAGCAGTTACCTGAAGCGGGGGGCTATAGATACGCAGTATTTT.

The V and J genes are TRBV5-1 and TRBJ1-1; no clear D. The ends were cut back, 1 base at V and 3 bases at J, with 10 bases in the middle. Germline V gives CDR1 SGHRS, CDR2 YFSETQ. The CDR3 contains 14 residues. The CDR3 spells CASSLPVPDTEAFF. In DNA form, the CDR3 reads TGCGCCAGCAGCTTGCCGGTACCGGACACTGAAGCTTTCTTT.

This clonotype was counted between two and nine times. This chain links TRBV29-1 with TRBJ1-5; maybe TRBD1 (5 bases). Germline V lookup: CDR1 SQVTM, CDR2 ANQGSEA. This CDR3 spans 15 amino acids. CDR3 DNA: TGCACCCAGCGTAAAGGGGAAGGGAGCAATCAGCCCCAGCATTTT. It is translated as CTQRKGEGSNQPQHF.

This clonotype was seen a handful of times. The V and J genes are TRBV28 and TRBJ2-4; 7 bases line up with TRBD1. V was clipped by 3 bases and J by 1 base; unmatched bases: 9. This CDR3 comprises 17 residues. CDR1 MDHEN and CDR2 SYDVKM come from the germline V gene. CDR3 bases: TGTGCCAGCAGTTTCGCAACGACAGGGATTGCCAAAAACATTCAGTACTTC. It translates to CASSFATTGIAKNIQYF.